Shown below are 2 T cell receptor beta chains from a single sample sequenced in a study of blood T cells in healthy people across ages. Next came a second PCR, run for about 6 to 12 cycles, which used a sample-barcoded 5' primer along with a J-beta primer mix. Each CDR3 protein is one row after TCRdb ran MiXCR on the 5' RACE reads. The table includes about 1 million distinct CDR3 sequences, under 45% detected once. The sample consisted of blood. The receptors originated from a woman aged 60-75 years in good health.

In its sample, this clonotype was seen a few times. The chain is built from TRBV19 and TRBJ2-3; 13 nucleotides align to TRBD2. J gave up 10 bases and V 3 bases, and 7 bases lay outside the gene matches. The CDR3 has 15 residues. Germline CDR1 LNHDA, CDR2 SQIVND (reference sequence). The CDR3 bases are TGTGCCAGTAGTATCTCGGGACTAGCGGGATGGGCGCAGTATTTT. This translates into CASSISGLAGWAQYF.

A few counts support this clonotype. The rearrangement uses TRBV7-8 and TRBJ2-5; no clear D gene. Germline V lookup: CDR1 SGHVS, CDR2 FQNEAQ. Trimming left V 2 bases short and J 6 bases short, with 7 bases between. The CDR3 sequence is 12 residues long. The CDR3 reads CASSLYSKTQYF. In nucleotides, the CDR3 is TGTGCCAGCAGCTTATATTCGAAGACCCAGTACTTC. Looking up the rest from reference TRBV7-8 and TRBJ2-5 gives the full variable domain: GAGVSQSPRYKVAKRGQDVALRCDPISGHVSLFWYQQALGQGPEFLTYFQNEAQLDKSGLPSDRFFAERPEGSVSTLKIQRTQQEDSAVYLCASSLYSKTQYFGPGTRLLVL.